What follows is one T cell receptor beta chain and its context. The data are from a study of OX40 agonist ivuxolimab in advanced cancers. Sequencing was performed with immunoSEQ multiplex PCR; in TCRdb, only in-frame clones are kept and a portion is missing. The profile shows more than 60,000 clones, 85% of them singletons. Anyone with autoimmune disease history or systemic immunosuppression was excluded. The sequencing used CD4+ or CD8+ T cells sorted from blood, collected in a trial of the OX40 agonist ivuxolimab. This TCR came from an adult with an advanced solid tumor such as melanoma, head and neck, liver or kidney cancer.

CDR3 protein: CASSMVAGTYNEQFF. The CDR3 DNA is TGTGCCAGCAGCATGGTAGCGGGAACCTACAATGAGCAGTTCTTC. V is TRBV5-5 and J is TRBJ2-1; 8 bases are a match to TRBD2. Germline V lookup: CDR1 SGHKS, CDR2 YYEKEE (reference sequence). The CDR3 is 15 amino acids. V gave up 4 bases and J gave up 2 bases; unmatched junction bases: 5.